The entry below describes one T cell receptor (beta chain). Only in-frame clones appear in the TCRdb table, and some are missing; sequencing was by immunoSEQ multiplex PCR. The table has roughly 400,000 clones, 70% to 90% seen once. Germline-derived CDR1 and CDR2 are WNHNN and SYGVQD (reference sequence). This CDR3 is 13 amino acids long. V was pared by 10 bases and J by 8 bases, with 18 bases between. The data derive from a study of blood T cell repertoires in COVID-19. The chain carries TRBV10-1 and TRBJ1-3; the D is unclear. The sequenced sample consisted of PBMCs or T cells enriched from blood (not recorded which). This TCR was sampled from a woman aged 18-29 years who had been exposed to COVID-19. The CDR3 region is CATNQLPPDTIYF. The DNA for the CDR3 is TGCGCCACCAACCAATTGCCCCCGGACACCATATATTTT.